This T cell receptor beta chain was profiled in a study of monozygotic twins with inflammatory bowel disease. Germline CDR1 is MNHEY and CDR2 is SVGAGI. This CDR3 region has 14 residues. Broader study findings: Patients with IBD had less TCRbeta diversity (inverse Simpson) than their healthy co-twins. Reduced clonotype sharing with other individuals was observed in IBD patients relative to healthy twins, especially with disease activity.

TCRdb re-called the 5' RACE reads and catalogs CDR3 proteins one per entry, DNA excluded. This table holds more than 75,000 distinct CDR3 sequences. Concerning this clonotype itself: As yet, its antigen is unknown.

The chain has TRBV6-5 and TRBJ2-3; TCRdb reports TRBD1, a call that lacks DNA to check it against. Material for sequencing was blood. The clonotype originates from a human donor with ulcerative colitis or Crohn's disease, or a healthy co-twin of an affected twin (not recorded which). CDR3 loop: CASSSTGITDTQYF.